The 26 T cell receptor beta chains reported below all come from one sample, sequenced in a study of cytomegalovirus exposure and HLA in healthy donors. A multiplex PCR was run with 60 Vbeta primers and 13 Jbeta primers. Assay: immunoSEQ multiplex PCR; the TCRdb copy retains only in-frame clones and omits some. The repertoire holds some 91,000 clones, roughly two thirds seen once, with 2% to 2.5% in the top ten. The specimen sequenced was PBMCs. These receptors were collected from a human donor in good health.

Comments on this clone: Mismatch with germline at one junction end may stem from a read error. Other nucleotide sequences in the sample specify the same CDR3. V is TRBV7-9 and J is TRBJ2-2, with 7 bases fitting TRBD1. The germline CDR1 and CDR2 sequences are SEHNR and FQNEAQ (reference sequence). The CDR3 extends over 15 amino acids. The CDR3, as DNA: TGTGCAAGCAGCTACGACAGGGTTGACGGCGGGGAGCTGTTTTTT. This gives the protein CASSYDRVDGGELFF.

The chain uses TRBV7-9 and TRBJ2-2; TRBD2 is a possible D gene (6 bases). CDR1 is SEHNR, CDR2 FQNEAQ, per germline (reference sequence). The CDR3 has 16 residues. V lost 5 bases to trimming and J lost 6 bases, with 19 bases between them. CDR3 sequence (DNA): TGTGCCAGCAGCCCACGACTAGAACTCGTCGCCGGGGAGCTGTTTTTT. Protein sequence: CASSPRLELVAGELFF.

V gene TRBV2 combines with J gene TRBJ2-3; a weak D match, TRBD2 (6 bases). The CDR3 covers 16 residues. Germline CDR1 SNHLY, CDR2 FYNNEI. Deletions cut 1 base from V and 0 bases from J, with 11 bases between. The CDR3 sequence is CASSEGRGTSTDTQYF. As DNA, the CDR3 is TGTGCCAGCAGTGAAGGACGGGGGACTAGCACAGATACGCAGTATTTT. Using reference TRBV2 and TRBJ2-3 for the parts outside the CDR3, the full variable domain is EPEVTQTPSHQVTQMGQEVILRCVPISNHLYFYWYRQILGQKVEFLVSFYNNEISEKSEIFDDQFSVERPDGSNFTLKIRSTKLEDSAMYFCASSEGRGTSTDTQYFGPGTRLTVL.

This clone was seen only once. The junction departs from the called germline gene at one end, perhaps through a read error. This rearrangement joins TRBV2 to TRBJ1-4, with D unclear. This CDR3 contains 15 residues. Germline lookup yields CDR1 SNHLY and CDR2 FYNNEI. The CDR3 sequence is CTSSEVQVVGEKLFF. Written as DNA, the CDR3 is TGTACCAGCAGTGAAGTCCAGGTAGTGGGTGAAAAACTGTTTTTT.

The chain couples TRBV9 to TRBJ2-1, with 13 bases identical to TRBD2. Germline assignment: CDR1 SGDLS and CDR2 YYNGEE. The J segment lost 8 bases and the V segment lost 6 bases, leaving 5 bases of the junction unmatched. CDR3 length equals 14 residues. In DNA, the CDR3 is TGTGCCAGCACCAAGACTAGCGGGGGGCATGAGCAGTTCTTC. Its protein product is CASTKTSGGHEQFF.

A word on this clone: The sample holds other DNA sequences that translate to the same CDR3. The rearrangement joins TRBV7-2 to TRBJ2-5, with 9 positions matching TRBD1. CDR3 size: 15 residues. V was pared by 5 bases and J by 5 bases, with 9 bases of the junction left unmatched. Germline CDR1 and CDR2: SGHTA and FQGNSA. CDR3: CASSPPGTGTETQYF. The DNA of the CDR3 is TGTGCCAGCAGCCCTCCGGGGACAGGGACCGAGACCCAGTACTTC. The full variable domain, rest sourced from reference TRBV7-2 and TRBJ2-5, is GAGVSQSPSNKVTEKGKDVELRCDPISGHTALYWYRQSLGQGLEFLIYFQGNSAPDKSGLPSDRFSAERTGGSVSTLTIQRTQQEDSAVYLCASSPPGTGTETQYFGPGTRLLVL.

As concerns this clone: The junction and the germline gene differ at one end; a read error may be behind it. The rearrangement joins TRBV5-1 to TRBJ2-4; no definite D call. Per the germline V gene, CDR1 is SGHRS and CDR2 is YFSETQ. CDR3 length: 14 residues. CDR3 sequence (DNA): TGCGCCAGCAGCTTAGAGTTAGCCAAAAGCATTCAGTACTTC. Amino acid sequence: CASSLELAKSIQYF.

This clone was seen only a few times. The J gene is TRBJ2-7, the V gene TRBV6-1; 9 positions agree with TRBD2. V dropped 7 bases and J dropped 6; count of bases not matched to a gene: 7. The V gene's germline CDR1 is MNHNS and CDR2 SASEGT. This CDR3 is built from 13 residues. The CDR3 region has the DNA TGTGCCAGCATTGGGACTAGCCTCGGCGAGCAGTACTTC. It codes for CASIGTSLGEQYF.

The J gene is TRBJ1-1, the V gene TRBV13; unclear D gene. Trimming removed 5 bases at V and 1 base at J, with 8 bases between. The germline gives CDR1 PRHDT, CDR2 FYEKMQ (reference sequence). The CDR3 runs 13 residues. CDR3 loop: CASSLDWNTEAFF. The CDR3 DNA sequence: TGTGCCAGCAGCCTAGACTGGAACACTGAAGCTTTCTTT.

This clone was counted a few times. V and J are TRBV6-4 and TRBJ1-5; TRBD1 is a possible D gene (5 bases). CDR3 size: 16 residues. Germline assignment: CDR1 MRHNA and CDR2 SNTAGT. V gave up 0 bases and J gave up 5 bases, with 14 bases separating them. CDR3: CASSDSAGYDHQPQHF. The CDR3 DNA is TGTGCCAGCAGTGACTCGGCAGGGTATGACCATCAGCCCCAGCATTTT.

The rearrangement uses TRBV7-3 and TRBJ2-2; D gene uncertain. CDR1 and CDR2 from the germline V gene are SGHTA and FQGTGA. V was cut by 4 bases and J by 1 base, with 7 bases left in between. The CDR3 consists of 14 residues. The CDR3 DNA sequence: TGTGCCAGCAGCTCCGAGCTGAACACCGGGGAGCTGTTTTTT. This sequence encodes CASSSELNTGELFF.

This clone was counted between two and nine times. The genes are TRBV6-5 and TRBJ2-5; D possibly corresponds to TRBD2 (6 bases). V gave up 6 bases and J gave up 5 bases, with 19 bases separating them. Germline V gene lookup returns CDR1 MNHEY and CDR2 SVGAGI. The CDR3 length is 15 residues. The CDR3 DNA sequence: TGTGCCAGCAGACCCTCAGGTAGCGGTGGCGAGACCCAGTACTTC. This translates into CASRPSGSGGETQYF.

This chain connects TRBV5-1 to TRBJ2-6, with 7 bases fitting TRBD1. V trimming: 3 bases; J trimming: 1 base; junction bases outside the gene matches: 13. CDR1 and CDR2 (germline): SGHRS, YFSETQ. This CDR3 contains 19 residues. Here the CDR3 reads CASSSRLDRVNSGANVLTF. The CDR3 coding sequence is TGCGCCAGCAGCTCCCGCCTTGACAGGGTGAATTCTGGGGCCAACGTCCTGACTTTC.

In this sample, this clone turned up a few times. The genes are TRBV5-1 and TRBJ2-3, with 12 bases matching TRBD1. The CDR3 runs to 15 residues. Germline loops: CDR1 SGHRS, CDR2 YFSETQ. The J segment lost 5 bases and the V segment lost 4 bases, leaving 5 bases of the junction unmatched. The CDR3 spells CASSRGQGAGDTQYF. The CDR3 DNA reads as TGCGCCAGCAGCCGGGGACAGGGGGCAGGAGATACGCAGTATTTT.

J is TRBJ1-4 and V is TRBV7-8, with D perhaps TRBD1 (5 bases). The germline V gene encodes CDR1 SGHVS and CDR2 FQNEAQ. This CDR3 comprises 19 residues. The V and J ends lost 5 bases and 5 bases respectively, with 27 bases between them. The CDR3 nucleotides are TGTGCCAGCAGCCCGCACCGGCAGGGTTTCAGTCGGGGGAATGAAAAACTGTTTTTT. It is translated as CASSPHRQGFSRGNEKLFF.

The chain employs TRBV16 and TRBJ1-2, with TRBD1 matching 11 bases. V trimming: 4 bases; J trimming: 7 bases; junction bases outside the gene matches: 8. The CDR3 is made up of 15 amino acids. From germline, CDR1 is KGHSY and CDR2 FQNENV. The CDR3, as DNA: TGTGCCAGCAGCCCCACCGGGACAGGGGGTTCTGGCTACACCTTC. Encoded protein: CASSPTGTGGSGYTF.

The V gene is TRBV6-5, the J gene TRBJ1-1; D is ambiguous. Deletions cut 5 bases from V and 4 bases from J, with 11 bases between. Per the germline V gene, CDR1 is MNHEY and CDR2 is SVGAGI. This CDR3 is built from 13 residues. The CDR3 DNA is TGTGCCAGCAGTCCCCAAGAGTCCACTGAAGCTTTCTTT. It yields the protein CASSPQESTEAFF.

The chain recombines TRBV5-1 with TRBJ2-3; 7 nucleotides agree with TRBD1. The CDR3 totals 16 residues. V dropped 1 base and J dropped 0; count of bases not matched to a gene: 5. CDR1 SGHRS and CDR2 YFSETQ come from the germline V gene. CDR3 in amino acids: CASSLFAGGSTDTQYF. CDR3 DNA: TGCGCCAGCAGCTTGTTTGCAGGGGGAAGCACAGATACGCAGTATTTT.

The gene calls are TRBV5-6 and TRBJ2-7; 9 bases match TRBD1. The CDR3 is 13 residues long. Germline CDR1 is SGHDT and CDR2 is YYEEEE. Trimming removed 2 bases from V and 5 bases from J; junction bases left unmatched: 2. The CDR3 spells CASSFDRGDEQYF. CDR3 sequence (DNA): TGTGCCAGCAGCTTCGACAGGGGGGACGAGCAGTACTTC. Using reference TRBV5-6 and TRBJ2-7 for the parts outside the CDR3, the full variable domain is DAGVTQSPTHLIKTRGQQVTLRCSPKSGHDTVSWYQQALGQGPQFIFQYYEEEERQRGNFPDRFSGHQFPNYSSELNVNALLLGDSALYLCASSFDRGDEQYFGPGTRLTVT.

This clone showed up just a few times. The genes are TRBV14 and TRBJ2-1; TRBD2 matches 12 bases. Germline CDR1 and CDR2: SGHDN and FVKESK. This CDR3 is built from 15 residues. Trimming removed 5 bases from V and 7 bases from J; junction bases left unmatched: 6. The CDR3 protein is CASSDLAGGLNEQFF. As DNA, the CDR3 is TGTGCCAGCAGCGACCTAGCGGGGGGGCTGAATGAGCAGTTCTTC.

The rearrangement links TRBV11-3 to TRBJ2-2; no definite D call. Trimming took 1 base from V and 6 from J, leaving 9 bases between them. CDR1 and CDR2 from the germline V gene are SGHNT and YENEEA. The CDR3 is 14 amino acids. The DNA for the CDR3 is TGTGCCAGCAGCTTAGGTCGTCTCTCCGGGGAGCTGTTTTTT. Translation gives CASSLGRLSGELFF.

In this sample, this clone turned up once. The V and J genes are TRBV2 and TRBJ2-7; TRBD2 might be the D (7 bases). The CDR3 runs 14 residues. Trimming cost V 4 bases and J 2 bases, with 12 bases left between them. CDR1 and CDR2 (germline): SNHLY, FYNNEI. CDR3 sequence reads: CASSGLGGPYEQYF. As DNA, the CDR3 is TGTGCCAGCAGTGGGTTGGGGGGGCCCTACGAGCAGTACTTC.

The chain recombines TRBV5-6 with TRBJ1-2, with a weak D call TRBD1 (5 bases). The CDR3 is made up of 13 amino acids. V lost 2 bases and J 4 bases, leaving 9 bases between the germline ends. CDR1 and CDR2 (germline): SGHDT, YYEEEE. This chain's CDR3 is CASSFGGLYGYTF. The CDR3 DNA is TGTGCCAGCAGCTTCGGGGGACTCTATGGCTACACCTTC.

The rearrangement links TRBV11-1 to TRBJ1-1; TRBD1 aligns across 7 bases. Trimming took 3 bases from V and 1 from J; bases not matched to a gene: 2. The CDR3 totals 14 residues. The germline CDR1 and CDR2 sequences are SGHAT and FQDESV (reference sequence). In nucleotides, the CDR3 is TGTGCCAGCAGCTTTCGGACAGGGAACACTGAAGCTTTCTTT. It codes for CASSFRTGNTEAFF.

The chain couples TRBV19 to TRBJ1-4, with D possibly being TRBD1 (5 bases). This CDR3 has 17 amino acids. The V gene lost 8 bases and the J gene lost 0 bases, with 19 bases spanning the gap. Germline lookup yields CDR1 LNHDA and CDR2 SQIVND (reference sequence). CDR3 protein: CASFPGRGSATNEKLFF. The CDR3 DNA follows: TGTGCCAGTTTTCCCGGAAGGGGCTCCGCAACTAATGAAAAACTGTTTTTT.

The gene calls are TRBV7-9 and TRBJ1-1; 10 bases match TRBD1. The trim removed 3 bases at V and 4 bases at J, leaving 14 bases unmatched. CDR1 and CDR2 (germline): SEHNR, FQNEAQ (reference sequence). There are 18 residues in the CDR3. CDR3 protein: CASSLMTGGASWGTEAFF. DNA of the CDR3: TGTGCCAGCAGCTTGATGACAGGGGGCGCTTCCTGGGGCACTGAAGCTTTCTTT. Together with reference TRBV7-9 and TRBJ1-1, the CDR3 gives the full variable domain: DTGVSQNPRHKITKRGQNVTFRCDPISEHNRLYWYRQTLGQGPEFLTYFQNEAQLEKSRLLSDRFSAERPKGSFSTLEIQRTEQGDSAMYLCASSLMTGGASWGTEAFFGQGTRLTVV.